The 3 T cell receptor beta chains below come from one sample, sequenced in a study of CD8 T cells in ankylosing spondylitis. Each CDR3 protein gets one entry after TCRdb re-called the 5' RACE reads with MiXCR. Seen here are more than 600,000 distinct CDR3 sequences, roughly 20% observed once, and the top ten hold under 20%. The study's findings and limits: A TCR beta motif of 7 to 9 highly homologous variants seemed to mark ankylosing spondylitis blood.

What these receptors recognize is not known. Source material: blood, either unsorted or a sorted T cell fraction (not recorded which). Receptors were obtained from a male donor with ankylosing spondylitis.

The chain combines TRBV11-1 with TRBJ1-6; possible D gene TRBD1, 5 bases. Trimming took off 2 bases at V and 5 bases at J, with 19 bases between the two ends. The CDR3 sequence is 18 residues long. In germline, CDR1 is SGHAT, CDR2 FQDESV (reference sequence). CDR3 amino acids: CASSLRPQSWDHNSPLHF. The CDR3 DNA sequence: TGTGCCAGCAGCTTACGACCGCAGTCCTGGGACCATAATTCACCCCTCCACTTT.

In its sample, this clonotype was seen many times. V and J are TRBV12-3 or TRBV12-4 and TRBJ1-1, with a possible D match to TRBD1 (5 bases). This CDR3 region has 12 residues. V was pared by 6 bases and J by 9 bases, with 14 bases between. CDR3 loop: CASSAGTLKAFF. DNA for the CDR3: TGTGCCAGCAGCGCCGGGACGTTAAAAGCTTTCTTT.

This clonotype was observed a handful of times. The chain is built from TRBV5-1 and TRBJ2-2, with 8 bases lining up with TRBD1. Germline trimming cut 0 bases from V and 4 bases from J; bases unmatched to any gene: 5. This CDR3 contains 16 residues. Germline CDR1 reads SGHRS; CDR2 reads YFSETQ. The CDR3 protein is CASSLAGQGGTGELFF. The CDR3 bases are TGCGCCAGCAGCTTGGCCGGACAGGGTGGCACCGGGGAGCTGTTTTTT.